The 31 T cell receptor beta chains below come from one sample, sequenced in a study of shared clonotypes between healthy human individuals (dated by TCRdb to 2019 to 2021). The method behind the library was the immunoSEQ multiplex PCR assay. The clones in this table, taken by TCRdb from immuneACCESS, are in-frame only. Not every clone is retained; where verified, under half of the shortfall comes from an unresolved V gene, and the cause of the rest is unknown. For this sample the table gives some 530,000 clones, of which over 70% were detected only once. 9.5% to 15% of the sample goes to the ten largest clones. Sequencing used PBMCs. The receptors derive from a woman between 40 and 50 years old in good health. Some clones in this sample may be carry-over from other donors' samples.

The rearrangement uses TRBV7-9 and TRBJ2-5, with D perhaps matching TRBD2 (6 bases). The germline V gene encodes CDR1 SEHNR and CDR2 FQNEAQ (reference sequence). V was pared by 4 bases and J by 4 bases, with 7 bases between. The CDR3 has 12 amino acids. CDR3 protein: CASSWGGETQYF. The CDR3 DNA reads TGTGCCAGCAGCTGGGGAGGAGAGACCCAGTACTTC.

This clone was counted many times. The chain uses TRBV19 and TRBJ2-5; maybe TRBD2 (6 bases). Germline lookup yields CDR1 LNHDA and CDR2 SQIVND (reference sequence). V was trimmed by 5 bases and J by 2 bases, leaving 18 bases between them. This CDR3 has 16 residues. The CDR3 loop reads CASSLRLDGSQETQYF. The CDR3 DNA sequence: TGTGCCAGTAGTCTCCGATTGGACGGGAGTCAAGAGACCCAGTACTTC.

This rearrangement joins TRBV9 to TRBJ1-3; the D is unclear. Trimming took 0 bases from V and 1 from J, leaving 8 bases between them. Germline CDR1 and CDR2: SGDLS and YYNGEE. This CDR3 is built from 15 residues. The CDR3 region has the DNA TGTGCCAGCAGCGTAGGACCGCTTTCTGGAAACACCATATATTTT. Its protein is CASSVGPLSGNTIYF.

V gene TRBV19 combines with J gene TRBJ1-4; D not certain. The V end lost 4 bases, the J end lost 7 bases, and 13 bases lay between the germline ends. CDR1 is LNHDA, CDR2 SQIVND, per germline (reference sequence). There are 14 residues in the CDR3. The CDR3 region is CASSKTFRVEKLFF. CDR3 in DNA: TGTGCCAGTAGTAAGACGTTCCGGGTTGAAAAACTGTTTTTT.

The CDR3 loop is CAISESTSGRSDTQYF. The CDR3 DNA follows: TGTGCCATCAGTGAGTCCACTAGCGGGCGGTCAGATACGCAGTATTTT. This chain joins TRBV10-3 and TRBJ2-3, with 9 nucleotides matching TRBD2. There are 16 residues in the CDR3. V lost 0 bases and J lost 4; bases outside the gene matches: 5. Germline assignment: CDR1 ENHRY and CDR2 SYGVKD.

This sequence joins TRBV12-5 and TRBJ2-1; possibly TRBD2 for D (5 bases). Germline assignment: CDR1 LGHNT and CDR2 FRNRAP. V was shortened by 5 bases and J by 8 bases, with 10 bases between the two germline ends. The CDR3 extends over 12 amino acids. The CDR3 DNA reads TGTGCTAGTGGTACTCAGAGGGATGAGCAGTTCTTC. It specifies CASGTQRDEQFF.

The V gene is TRBV7-2, the J gene TRBJ2-7, with TRBD2 identical over 12 bases. CDR1 and CDR2 from the germline V gene are SGHTA and FQGNSA. The CDR3 spans 16 residues. The J segment lost 4 bases and the V segment lost 5 bases, leaving 9 bases of the junction unmatched. CDR3 protein: CASSTGLAGWGYEQYF. CDR3 nucleotide sequence: TGTGCCAGCAGCACGGGACTAGCGGGTTGGGGATACGAGCAGTACTTC. The full variable domain, with the rest looked up from reference TRBV7-2 and TRBJ2-7, is GAGVSQSPSNKVTEKGKDVELRCDPISGHTALYWYRQSLGQGLEFLIYFQGNSAPDKSGLPSDRFSAERTGGSVSTLTIQRTQQEDSAVYLCASSTGLAGWGYEQYFGPGTRLTVT.

Comment on this clone: A read error likely explains this, since a far larger clone differs by one base. This sequence joins TRBV19 and TRBJ2-2; tentatively, D is TRBD2 (5 bases). V lost 6 bases and J lost 0, with 17 bases in between. The CDR3 sequence is 17 residues long. Germline V gene lookup returns CDR1 LNHDA and CDR2 SQIVND (reference sequence). The CDR3 DNA reads TGTGCCAGTAGGCTTCCGGGATCGACTGCGAACACCGGGGAGCTGTTTTTT. Amino acids: CASRLPGSTANTGELFF. The whole variable domain, remainder taken from reference TRBV19 and TRBJ2-2, is DGGITQSPKYLFRKEGQNVTLSCEQNLNHDAMYWYRQDPGQGLRLIYYSQIVNDFQKGDIAEGYSVSREKKESFPLTVTSAQKNPTAFYLCASRLPGSTANTGELFFGEGSRLTVL.

The gene calls are TRBV5-4 and TRBJ2-7; 10 nucleotides agree with TRBD2. Germline V gives CDR1 SGHNT, CDR2 YYREEE (reference sequence). V was pared by 1 base and J by 5 bases, with 0 bases of the junction left unmatched. The CDR3 is made up of 13 amino acids. The CDR3 here is CASSLLAGDEQYF. For the CDR3, the DNA is TGTGCCAGCAGCTTGCTAGCGGGAGACGAGCAGTACTTC.

The chain employs TRBV28 and TRBJ2-3, with D unclear. The length of the CDR3 is 11 residues. V was cut by 11 bases and J by 4 bases, with 10 bases left in between. From germline, CDR1 is MDHEN and CDR2 SYDVKM. As DNA, the CDR3 is TGTGCCTCCTCTACTCCAGATACGCAGTATTTT. Translated: CASSTPDTQYF.

The gene calls are TRBV4-3 and TRBJ2-5; 7 bases are a match to TRBD1. From germline, CDR1 is LGHNA and CDR2 YSLEER. CDR3 size: 13 residues. V was clipped by 6 bases and J by 5 bases; unmatched bases: 6. CDR3 loop: CASRGQRDETQYF. The CDR3 region has the DNA TGCGCCAGCAGGGGACAGCGAGACGAGACCCAGTACTTC.

The genes are TRBV2 and TRBJ1-2, with unresolved D. The V and J ends lost 3 bases and 2 bases respectively, with 7 bases between them. Looked up from germline, CDR1 is SNHLY and CDR2 is FYNNEI. CDR3 length equals 13 residues. DNA of the CDR3: TGTGCCAGCAGTGAGGTCATAAACTATGGCTACACCTTC. Protein: CASSEVINYGYTF.

The genes are TRBV19 and TRBJ1-5; D may be TRBD1 (5 bases). Per germline, CDR1 LNHDA and CDR2 SQIVND (reference sequence). This CDR3 is built from 14 residues. V shed 4 bases and J shed 2 bases, with 9 bases lying between them. The CDR3 DNA sequence: TGTGCCAGTAGTACCCGCAGGGGCAATCAGCCCCAGCATTTT. Amino acids: CASSTRRGNQPQHF.

This clone was counted a single time. This probably arose from a read error, given a far larger clone one base away. Other DNA variants within this sample encode the same CDR3. The chain employs TRBV10-2 and TRBJ2-7; 9 bases are a match to TRBD1. Germline V CDR1 and CDR2: WSHSY, SAAADI. V trimming: 3 bases; J trimming: 1 base; junction bases outside the gene matches: 7. CDR3 length equals 16 residues. The CDR3 region has the DNA TGCGCCAGCAGTGACCCCTCAGGGACAGGGTCCTACGAGCAGTACTTC. This encodes CASSDPSGTGSYEQYF.

The CDR3: CASKAFSNQPQHF. In DNA form, the CDR3 reads TGTGCCAGCAAAGCGTTTAGCAATCAGCCCCAGCATTTT. The chain recombines TRBV2 with TRBJ1-5; D gene uncertain. Trimming shortened V by 7 bases and J by 0 bases, and 7 bases separated the two germline ends. Germline V lookup: CDR1 SNHLY, CDR2 FYNNEI. The length of the CDR3 is 13 residues. Drawing the rest from reference TRBV2 and TRBJ1-5, the complete variable domain is EPEVTQTPSHQVTQMGQEVILRCVPISNHLYFYWYRQILGQKVEFLVSFYNNEISEKSEIFDDQFSVERPDGSNFTLKIRSTKLEDSAMYFCASKAFSNQPQHFGDGTRLSIL.

As DNA, the CDR3 is TGTGCCAGTAGTAGTGGAAGGCGGGAGACTTGGGATACGCAGTATTTT. Amino acid sequence: CASSSGRRETWDTQYF. The J gene is TRBJ2-3, the V gene TRBV19, with TRBD2 matching over 7 bases. Trimming removed 4 bases from V and 6 bases from J; junction bases left unmatched: 13. The CDR3 is made up of 16 amino acids. Germline CDR1 and CDR2: LNHDA and SQIVND (reference sequence).

The DNA for the CDR3 is TGCGCCAGCAGCTTTATAACTAGCGGGAGTTATGGTGAGCAGTTCTTC. It is translated as CASSFITSGSYGEQFF. The gene calls are TRBV5-1 and TRBJ2-1; TRBD2 agrees at 11 bases. Trimming at V came to 2 bases and at J to 9 bases, leaving 10 bases not matched to a gene. The CDR3 consists of 16 residues. Germline-derived CDR1 and CDR2 are SGHRS and YFSETQ.

The J gene is TRBJ2-1, the V gene TRBV9; D is undetermined. CDR1 and CDR2 from the germline V gene are SGDLS and YYNGEE. Deletions cut 0 bases from V and 7 bases from J, with 11 bases between. CDR3 length equals 14 residues. Here the CDR3 reads CASSVGRASNEQFF. The CDR3 region has the DNA TGTGCCAGCAGCGTAGGTCGGGCTTCGAATGAGCAGTTCTTC.

This clone was picked up one time. The chain has TRBV2 and TRBJ2-7; TRBD1 matches at 7 bases. J was trimmed by 6 bases and V by 1 base; bases with no gene match: 12. Germline V gene lookup returns CDR1 SNHLY and CDR2 FYNNEI. The CDR3 consists of 16 residues. For the CDR3, the DNA is TGTGCCAGCAGTGAAGAGCAGAGACAGGGCTGGTTCGAGCAGTACTTC. Residues: CASSEEQRQGWFEQYF.

This chain connects TRBV18 to TRBJ1-1; TRBD1 agrees at 8 bases. The CDR3 length is 17 residues. The trim removed 6 bases at V and 1 base at J, leaving 13 bases unmatched. Germline CDR1 reads KGHSH; CDR2 reads LQKENI. The CDR3 here is CASSPLGQGAGNTEAFF. The CDR3 DNA reads as TGTGCCAGCTCCCCTTTAGGGCAGGGGGCGGGGAACACTGAAGCTTTCTTT.

V gene TRBV2 combines with J gene TRBJ2-7; no reliable D call. The CDR3 consists of 11 residues. The V end was cut by 7 bases, the J end by 7 bases, with 11 bases between. CDR1 and CDR2 from the germline V gene are SNHLY and FYNNEI. The CDR3 here is CASMLAAEQYF. CDR3 DNA: TGTGCCAGCATGCTGGCTGCGGAGCAGTACTTC.

The rearrangement links TRBV11-2 to TRBJ2-1; TRBD2 matches at 8 bases. Looked up from germline, CDR1 is SGHAT and CDR2 is FQNNGV. V shed 5 bases and J 4 bases; nucleotides not matched to a gene: 4. CDR3 length: 14 amino acids. The CDR3 loop reads CASSVSGRYNEQFF. The CDR3 DNA reads TGTGCCAGCAGCGTCAGCGGGAGATACAATGAGCAGTTCTTC. The complete variable domain, with remaining parts taken from reference TRBV11-2 and TRBJ2-1, reads EAGVAQSPRYKIIEKRQSVAFWCNPISGHATLYWYQQILGQGPKLLIQFQNNGVVDDSQLPKDRFSAERLKGVDSTLKIQPAKLEDSAVYLCASSVSGRYNEQFFGPGTRLTVL.

V usage is TRBV5-4 and J usage is TRBJ2-3; tentatively, D is TRBD2 (6 bases). The CDR3 loop spans 17 amino acids. Germline V gene data show CDR1 as SGHNT and CDR2 as YYREEE (reference sequence). V lost 4 bases and J 6 bases, leaving 24 bases between the germline ends. The CDR3, as DNA: TGTGCCAGCAGCCCTGAGAGTAGCGGTTACGGGTGGGATACGCAGTATTTT. Translated: CASSPESSGYGWDTQYF. The whole variable domain, filled in from reference TRBV5-4 and TRBJ2-3, reads ETGVTQSPTHLIKTRGQQVTLRCSSQSGHNTVSWYQQALGQGPQFIFQYYREEENGRGNFPPRFSGLQFPNYSSELNVNALELDDSALYLCASSPESSGYGWDTQYFGPGTRLTVL.

Concerning this clone: The junction departs from germline at one end; a sequencing error may be responsible. The V gene is TRBV6-6, the J gene TRBJ1-1; D is unresolved. Looked up from germline, CDR1 is MNHNY and CDR2 is SVGAGI (reference sequence). The CDR3 is 12 amino acids. CDR3 in amino acids: CAGRVGSTEAFF. CDR3 DNA: TGTGCCGGCAGAGTGGGGAGCACTGAAGCTTTCTTT.

The V call is TRBV6-5, the J call TRBJ1-2; possibly TRBD1 for D (6 bases). The CDR3 contains 16 residues. The V gene lost 0 bases and the J gene lost 2 bases, with 13 bases spanning the gap. Germline loops: CDR1 MNHEY, CDR2 SVGAGI. The CDR3 spells CASSYSPGQQNYGYTF. The CDR3 DNA reads TGTGCCAGCAGTTACTCACCGGGACAACAAAACTATGGCTACACCTTC.

Notes on this clone: This likely traces to a read error, being one base from a far larger clone. Other nucleotide sequences in the sample specify the same CDR3. The J gene is TRBJ2-7, the V gene TRBV6-1; D is unresolved. CDR1 is MNHNS and CDR2 is SASEGT in the germline V gene. V was pared by 0 bases and J by 2 bases, with 11 bases between. The CDR3 length is 15 residues. DNA for the CDR3: TGTGCCAGCAGTGAAGCCGGTACAGCAGCCTACGAGCAGTACTTC. It yields the protein CASSEAGTAAYEQYF.

Remarks on this clone: A far larger clone is a single base away, which makes a read error likely. The rearrangement uses TRBV30 and TRBJ1-5; tentative D call: TRBD1 (5 bases). The germline V gene has CDR1 GTSNPN and CDR2 SVGIG (reference sequence). V lost 5 bases and J 5 bases, leaving 13 bases between the germline ends. The CDR3 length is 13 residues. The CDR3 DNA reads TGTGCCTGGTCCATAGGGGCCGATCAGCCCCAGCATTTT. Translation: CAWSIGADQPQHF. The full variable domain, completed using reference TRBV30 and TRBJ1-5, is SQTIHQWPATLVQPVGSPLSLECTVEGTSNPNLYWYRQAAGRGLQLLFYSVGIGQISSEVPQNLSASRPQDRQFILSSKKLLLSDSGFYLCAWSIGADQPQHFGDGTRLSIL.

The chain carries TRBV28 and TRBJ2-7; TRBD1 agrees at 10 bases. Germline V gene data show CDR1 as MDHEN and CDR2 as SYDVKM. The CDR3 contains 15 residues. Trimming cost V 3 bases and J 2 bases; bases outside gene matches: 4. Here the CDR3 reads CASSLGQGTTYEQYF. CDR3 nucleotides: TGTGCCAGCAGTTTGGGACAGGGGACCACCTACGAGCAGTACTTC. Full variable domain (remainder filled in from reference TRBV28 and TRBJ2-7): DVKVTQSSRYLVKRTGEKVFLECVQDMDHENMFWYRQDPGLGLRLIYFSYDVKMKEKGDIPEGYSVSREKKERFSLILESASTNQTSMYLCASSLGQGTTYEQYFGPGTRLTVT.

The genes are TRBV5-1 and TRBJ2-1; 12 bases fit TRBD2. The V gene's germline CDR1 is SGHRS and CDR2 YFSETQ. The CDR3 extends over 16 amino acids. The trim removed 1 base at V and 6 bases at J, leaving 5 bases unmatched. In DNA form, the CDR3 reads TGCGCCAGCAGCTTGTCTGCTAGCGGGAGGGCCAATGAGCAGTTCTTC. This translates into CASSLSASGRANEQFF.

This chain joins TRBV10-3 and TRBJ2-6; D assignment may be TRBD1 or TRBD2 (6 bases each). Germline V gene lookup returns CDR1 ENHRY and CDR2 SYGVKD. Trimming removed 2 bases from V and 0 bases from J, with 14 bases in between. This CDR3 has 18 amino acids. The chain's CDR3 is CAISEVKGGGSGANVLTF. The DNA of the CDR3 is TGTGCCATCAGTGAGGTGAAGGGGGGTGGCTCTGGGGCCAACGTCCTGACTTTC.

The DNA of the CDR3 is TGTGCCAGCAGCATGGGACAGCATATTGGCTACACCTTC. Amino acids: CASSMGQHIGYTF. The chain is built from TRBV14 and TRBJ1-2, with TRBD1 identical over 7 bases. The V gene end was trimmed by 5 bases and the J gene end by 7 bases; junction bases not matched to a gene: 7. The CDR3 is made up of 13 amino acids. Germline lookup yields CDR1 SGHDN and CDR2 FVKESK.